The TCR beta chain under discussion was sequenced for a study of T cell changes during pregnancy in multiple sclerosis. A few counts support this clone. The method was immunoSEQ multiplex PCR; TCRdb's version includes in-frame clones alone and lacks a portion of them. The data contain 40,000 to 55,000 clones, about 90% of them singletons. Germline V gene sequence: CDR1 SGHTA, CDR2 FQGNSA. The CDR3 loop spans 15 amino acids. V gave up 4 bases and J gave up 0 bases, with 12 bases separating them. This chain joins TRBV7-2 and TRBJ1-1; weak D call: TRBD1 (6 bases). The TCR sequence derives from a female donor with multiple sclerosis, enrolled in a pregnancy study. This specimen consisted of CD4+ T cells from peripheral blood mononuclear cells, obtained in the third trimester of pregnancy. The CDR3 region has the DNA TGTGCCAGCAGCTCACGAACAGGGTTGAACACTGAAGCTTTCTTT. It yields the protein CASSSRTGLNTEAFF.